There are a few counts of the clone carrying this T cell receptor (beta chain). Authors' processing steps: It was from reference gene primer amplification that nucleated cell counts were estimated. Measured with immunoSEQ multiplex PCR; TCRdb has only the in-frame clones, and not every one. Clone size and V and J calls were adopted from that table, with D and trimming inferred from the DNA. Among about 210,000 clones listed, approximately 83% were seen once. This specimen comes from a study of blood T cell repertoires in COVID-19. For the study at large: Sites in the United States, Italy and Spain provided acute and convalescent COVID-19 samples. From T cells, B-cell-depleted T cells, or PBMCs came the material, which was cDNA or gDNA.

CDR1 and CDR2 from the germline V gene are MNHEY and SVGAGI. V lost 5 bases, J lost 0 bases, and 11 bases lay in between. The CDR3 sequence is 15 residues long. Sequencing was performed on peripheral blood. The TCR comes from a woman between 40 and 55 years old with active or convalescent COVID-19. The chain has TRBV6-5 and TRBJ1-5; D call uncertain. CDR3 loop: CASSLEGDSNQPQHF. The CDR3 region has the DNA TGTGCCAGCAGTCTGGAGGGCGATAGCAATCAGCCCCAGCATTTT.